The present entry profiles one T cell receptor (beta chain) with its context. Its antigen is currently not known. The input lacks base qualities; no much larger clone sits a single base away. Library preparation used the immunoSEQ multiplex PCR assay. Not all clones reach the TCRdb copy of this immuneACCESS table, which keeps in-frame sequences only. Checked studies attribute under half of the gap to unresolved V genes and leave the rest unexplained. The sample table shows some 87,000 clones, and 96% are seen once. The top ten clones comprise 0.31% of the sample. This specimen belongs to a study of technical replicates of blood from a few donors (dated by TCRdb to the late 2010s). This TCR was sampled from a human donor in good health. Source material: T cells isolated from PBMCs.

CDR3 protein: CASSSYQTGHFEQYF. The nucleotide sequence reads as follows: TGTGCCAGCTCATCCTACCAAACGGGACATTTCGAGCAGTACTTC. This chain is built from TRBV18 and TRBJ2-7; the D gene is possibly TRBD1, with 6 bases matching. The junction carries 20 bases between V and J, which are trimmed by 5 bases and 6 bases respectively. The cysteine opens and the phenylalanine closes a CDR3 of 15 amino acids. CDR3 DNA is the only sequence kept; it has 45 bases, read in frame from the first base. CDR1 KGHSH and CDR2 LQKENI were looked up in the germline V gene.